Given below is one T cell receptor (beta chain) in context. V was pared by 3 bases and J by 1 base, with 11 bases between. CDR3 length: 15 amino acids. CDR1 is SGHRS and CDR2 is YFSETQ in the germline V gene. Methods used by the authors: Amplification from reference gene primers served as the basis for estimated nucleated cell counts. Assay used: immunoSEQ multiplex PCR; TCRdb lists only in-frame clones, some missing. From that table come the V and J calls and clone size; the DNA was used to work out D and trimming. This table has under 450,000 clones, about 89% appearing once. The study drew participants aged about 18 to 89 years from about two dozen US areas. Before being deemed recovered, Cohort 3 donors had two negative PCRs, clearance, or symptom resolution. These data come from a study of blood T cell repertoires in COVID-19. The wider study: PBMCs, B-cell-depleted T cells, or T cells provided the cDNA or gDNA that made up the material.

The sample comprised PBMCs or T cells enriched from blood (not recorded which). This sequence was found in a man in his thirties or forties who had recovered from COVID-19. The gene calls are TRBV5-1 and TRBJ1-3; a weak D match, TRBD1 (6 bases). In DNA, the CDR3 is TGCGCCAGCAGCTCAAGTACAGGGTCTGGAAACACCATATATTTT. This encodes CASSSSTGSGNTIYF.